A selection of T cell receptor beta chains follows, all from one sample in a study of STAT3 mutations in large granular lymphocyte leukemia. Sequencing was performed with immunoSEQ multiplex PCR; in TCRdb, only in-frame clones are kept and a portion is missing. The profile shows 20,000 to 30,000 clones, approximately 94% of them singletons. Sample: peripheral blood mononuclear cells. The source of these receptors is a man in his forties or fifties with T-cell large granular lymphocyte leukemia. Some clones in this sample may be carry-over from other donors' samples. The CDR3 runs from the conserved cysteine through the conserved F or W. D genes are given only for firm matches.

TRBJ1-1 | TRBV7-2 | TRBD1 | CASSVNRGGTEAFF
TRBJ1-1 | TRBV7-3 | - | CASSSQGINTEAFF
TRBJ2-6 | TRBV29-1 | TRBD1 | CSVLTGDRGPGANVLTF
TRBJ2-3 | TRBV7-2 | - | CASSIKDTQYF
TRBJ2-7 | TRBV30 | - | CAWIGDPGEQYF
TRBJ2-7 | TRBV10-3 | - | CAITPGQGSQQYF
TRBJ1-1 | TRBV25-1 | - | CASSEFSTEAFF
TRBJ1-5 | TRBV10-2 | - | CASSEAGLQHF
TRBJ2-2 | TRBV25-1 | TRBD1 | CASSESQGANGELFF
TRBJ2-2 | TRBV7-9 | TRBD2 | CASSLWTSGIGELFF
TRBJ2-7 | TRBV7-9 | - | CASSRRYEQYF
TRBJ1-2 | TRBV18 | - | CASSPDMGWGYTF
TRBJ2-7 | TRBV30 | - | CAWSGKTATSYEQYF
TRBJ1-2 | TRBV10-2 | TRBD1 | CASSEDRGGGYTF
TRBJ1-2 | TRBV5-1 | TRBD1 | CASSSAGTGGTGYTF
TRBJ1-6 | TRBV5-1 | - | CASSLKQNSPLHF
TRBJ2-1 | TRBV7-2 | - | CASSRDTSSYNEQFF
TRBJ1-2 | TRBV28 | TRBD1 | CASSFSGTGGSNYGYTF
TRBJ1-1 | TRBV28 | - | CASSPGYTEAFF
TRBJ2-7 | TRBV5-6 | TRBD2 | CASSFEVAGEQYF
TRBJ2-2 | TRBV27 | TRBD1 | CASSLSTGGNTGELFF
TRBJ2-3 | TRBV5-1 | - | CASSRLSTDTQYF
TRBJ2-1 | TRBV28 | - | CASYRDGVYNEQFF
TRBJ1-1 | TRBV5-1 | - | CASSLGPQGGTEAFF
TRBJ2-4 | TRBV5-4 | - | CASSLEGAGVAKNIQYF
TRBJ1-1 | TRBV5-1 | - | CASSLLGVDTEAFF
TRBJ2-1 | TRBV6-1 | - | CASTPSGSSYNEQFF
TRBJ2-5 | TRBV7-9 | - | CASSRSDIQETQYF
TRBJ2-3 | TRBV5-1 | - | CASSLSTGSPATDTQYF
TRBJ1-5 | TRBV18 | - | CASSPKPGVLNQPQHF
TRBJ1-1 | TRBV5-1 | - | CASSLAGTTEAFF
TRBJ1-2 | TRBV28 | TRBD1 | CASSQTGRGDNYGYTF
TRBJ2-7 | TRBV5-4 | TRBD1 | CASSGQGANEQYF
TRBJ2-1 | TRBV7-3 | TRBD2 | CASSSSSGGAYNEQFF
TRBJ1-6 | TRBV5-4 | - | CASSLQDPNSPLHF
TRBJ1-5 | TRBV2 | - | CASSEVGRPNQPQHF
TRBJ1-5 | TRBV6-6 | TRBD1 | CASRDAQGDQPQHF
TRBJ2-3 | TRBV27 | TRBD2 | CASSLGLGTRPTDTQYF
TRBJ1-3 | TRBV18 | TRBD1 | CASSPRTGVLSGNTIYF